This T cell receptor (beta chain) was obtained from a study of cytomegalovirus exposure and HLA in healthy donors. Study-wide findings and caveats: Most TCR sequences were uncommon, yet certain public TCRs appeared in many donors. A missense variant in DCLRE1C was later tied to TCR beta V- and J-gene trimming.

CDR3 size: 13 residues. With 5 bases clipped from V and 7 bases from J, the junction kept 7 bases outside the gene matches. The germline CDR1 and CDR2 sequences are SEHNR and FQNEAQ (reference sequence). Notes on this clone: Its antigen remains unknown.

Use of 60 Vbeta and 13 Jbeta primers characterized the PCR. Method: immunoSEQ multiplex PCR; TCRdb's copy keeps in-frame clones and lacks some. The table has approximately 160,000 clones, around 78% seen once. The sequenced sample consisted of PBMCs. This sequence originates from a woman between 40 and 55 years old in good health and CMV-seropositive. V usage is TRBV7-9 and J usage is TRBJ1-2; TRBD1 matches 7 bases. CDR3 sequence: CASSQGVYSGYTF. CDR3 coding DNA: TGTGCCAGCAGCCAGGGGGTTTACTCTGGCTACACCTTC. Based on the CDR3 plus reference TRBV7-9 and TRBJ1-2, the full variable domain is DTGVSQNPRHKITKRGQNVTFRCDPISEHNRLYWYRQTLGQGPEFLTYFQNEAQLEKSRLLSDRFSAERPKGSFSTLEIQRTEQGDSAMYLCASSQGVYSGYTFGSGTRLTVV.